Presented here are 20 T cell receptor beta chains from one specimen sequenced in a study of blood T cell repertoires in COVID-19. Measured with immunoSEQ multiplex PCR; TCRdb has only the in-frame clones, and not every one. Among approximately 160,000 clones listed, 70% to 90% were seen once. Sequencing used peripheral blood. The origin of the receptors is a man aged 35 to 55 who had recovered from COVID-19.

CDR3 sequence: CALGRTNYNEQFF. The CDR3 coding sequence is TGTGCCCTCGGGAGGACTAACTACAATGAGCAGTTCTTC. The chain recombines TRBV10-3 with TRBJ2-1; 7 nucleotides match TRBD2. The length of the CDR3 is 13 residues. In germline, CDR1 is ENHRY, CDR2 SYGVKD. With 11 bases clipped from V and 3 bases from J, the junction kept 7 bases outside the gene matches.

V usage is TRBV11-3 and J usage is TRBJ2-2; 8 nucleotides agree with TRBD2. In germline, CDR1 is SGHNT, CDR2 YENEEA. The length of the CDR3 is 16 residues. V lost 1 base and J lost 2; bases outside the gene matches: 3. For the CDR3, the DNA is TGTGCCAGCAGCTTAGGACGGGGGGGAAACACCGGGGAGCTGTTTTTT. Translating it yields CASSLGRGGNTGELFF.

The J gene is TRBJ2-7, the V gene TRBV9, with D maybe TRBD2 (8 bases). V shed 0 bases and J shed 5 bases, with 12 bases lying between them. The CDR3 spans 14 residues. CDR1 is SGDLS, CDR2 YYNGEE, per germline. This CDR3 reads CASSVAGGTDEQYF. The CDR3 bases are TGTGCCAGCAGCGTAGCGGGGGGGACAGACGAGCAGTACTTC. The variable domain in full, with the rest retrieved from reference TRBV9 and TRBJ2-7, is DSGVTQTPKHLITATGQRVTLRCSPRSGDLSVYWYQQSLDQGLQFLIQYYNGEERAKGNILERFSAQQFPDLHSELNLSSLELGDSALYFCASSVAGGTDEQYFGPGTRLTVT.

This sequence joins TRBV30 and TRBJ2-1; D is unresolved. CDR3 size: 14 residues. V was pared by 3 bases and J by 3 bases, with 12 bases between. Germline V lookup: CDR1 GTSNPN, CDR2 SVGIG (reference sequence). CDR3 amino acids: CAWSGVGFYNEQFF. CDR3 nucleotides: TGTGCCTGGAGCGGTGTCGGGTTCTACAATGAGCAGTTCTTC.

The chain carries TRBV11-1 and TRBJ2-3; TRBD2 agrees at 9 bases. Per the germline V gene, CDR1 is SGHAT and CDR2 is FQDESV (reference sequence). After removal of 5 bases from V and 6 bases from J, the junction contained 9 bases not matched to a gene. The CDR3 spans 15 residues. The CDR3 DNA reads as TGTGCCAGCAGCCCTCTACTAGCGGGTTCTGATACGCAGTATTTT. This sequence encodes CASSPLLAGSDTQYF.

This clone was seen a few times. The J gene is TRBJ2-5, the V gene TRBV10-3; 14 nucleotides match TRBD2. The CDR3 length is 15 residues. Germline V CDR1 and CDR2: ENHRY, SYGVKD. V was pared by 6 bases and J by 4 bases, with 4 bases of the junction left unmatched. As DNA, the CDR3 is TGTGCCATCAGGAAGACTAGCGGGGGGGCAGAGACCCAGTACTTC. Residues: CAIRKTSGGAETQYF.

The chain couples TRBV27 to TRBJ1-6, with D possibly being TRBD1 (5 bases). Trimming removed 2 bases from V and 0 bases from J, with 14 bases in between. Germline-derived CDR1 and CDR2 are MNHEY and SMNVEV (reference sequence). This CDR3 is 18 amino acids long. The CDR3 reads CASSLKIGASSYNSPLHF. CDR3 bases: TGTGCCAGCAGTTTAAAAATTGGGGCGAGCTCCTATAATTCACCCCTCCACTTT.

The chain employs TRBV9 and TRBJ1-4; 7 nucleotides align to TRBD1. With V trimmed by 4 bases and J by 5 bases, 5 bases remained unmatched. CDR3 length: 14 amino acids. Germline lookup yields CDR1 SGDLS and CDR2 YYNGEE. CDR3 amino acids: CASSRTTGNEKLFF. In DNA, the CDR3 is TGTGCCAGCAGCAGAACGACAGGGAATGAAAAACTGTTTTTT.

This sequence joins TRBV19 and TRBJ1-4, with D unresolved. From germline, CDR1 is LNHDA and CDR2 SQIVND (reference sequence). V was pared by 6 bases and J by 0 bases, with 14 bases between. The CDR3 sequence is 16 residues long. The CDR3: CASRPTNSATNEKLFF. DNA for the CDR3: TGTGCCAGTAGGCCGACAAATTCCGCAACTAATGAAAAACTGTTTTTT. The variable domain in full, with the rest retrieved from reference TRBV19 and TRBJ1-4, is DGGITQSPKYLFRKEGQNVTLSCEQNLNHDAMYWYRQDPGQGLRLIYYSQIVNDFQKGDIAEGYSVSREKKESFPLTVTSAQKNPTAFYLCASRPTNSATNEKLFFGSGTQLSVL.

V gene TRBV7-9 combines with J gene TRBJ2-3; TRBD2 agrees at 8 bases. Trimming took 0 bases from V and 6 from J; bases not matched to a gene: 5. CDR1 is SEHNR and CDR2 is FQNEAQ in the germline V gene (reference sequence). The length of the CDR3 is 15 residues. This CDR3 reads CASSLASGITDTQYF. The CDR3 bases are TGTGCCAGCAGCTTAGCTAGCGGGATCACTGATACGCAGTATTTT.

The V gene is TRBV19, the J gene TRBJ2-1; 10 positions match TRBD2. CDR3 length: 15 residues. With 4 bases clipped from V and 7 bases from J, the junction kept 7 bases outside the gene matches. CDR1 is LNHDA, CDR2 SQIVND, per germline (reference sequence). CDR3 sequence: CASSTSGSVRNEQFF. In DNA, the CDR3 is TGTGCCAGTAGTACTAGCGGGAGTGTACGGAATGAGCAGTTCTTC.

This clone was observed a single time. This rearrangement joins TRBV20-1 to TRBJ2-5; 7 bases are a match to TRBD2. V lost 3 bases and J lost 4; bases outside the gene matches: 2. In germline, CDR1 is DFQATT, CDR2 SNEGSKA (reference sequence). The CDR3 covers 12 residues. CDR3 nucleotides: TGCAGTGCTAGTATAGCGGGAGAGACCCAGTACTTC. It codes for CSASIAGETQYF.

This chain joins TRBV19 and TRBJ2-2; D not resolved. The V and J ends lost 3 bases and 0 bases respectively, with 5 bases between them. CDR1 is LNHDA and CDR2 is SQIVND in the germline V gene (reference sequence). CDR3 length: 14 amino acids. The CDR3 DNA reads as TGTGCCAGTAGTATTCTCGCGAACACCGGGGAGCTGTTTTTT. Translated: CASSILANTGELFF.

The rearrangement joins TRBV5-1 to TRBJ2-2; a possible D gene is TRBD1 (6 bases). This CDR3 is 14 amino acids long. V was pared by 2 bases and J by 1 base, with 6 bases between. Germline CDR1 SGHRS, CDR2 YFSETQ. CDR3 sequence (DNA): TGCGCCAGCAGCTTAGGGGGGAACACCGGGGAGCTGTTTTTT. Residues: CASSLGGNTGELFF.

The chain employs TRBV5-1 and TRBJ2-1; TRBD2 is a possible D gene (6 bases). In germline, CDR1 is SGHRS, CDR2 YFSETQ. The V gene lost 0 bases and the J gene lost 6 bases, with 10 bases spanning the gap. The CDR3 runs 14 residues. The CDR3 protein is CASSLARRGNEQFF. The CDR3 DNA reads as TGCGCCAGCAGCTTGGCAAGGCGGGGCAATGAGCAGTTCTTC. The complete variable domain, with remaining parts taken from reference TRBV5-1 and TRBJ2-1, reads KAGVTQTPRYLIKTRGQQVTLSCSPISGHRSVSWYQQTPGQGLQFLFEYFSETQRNKGNFPGRFSGRQFSNSRSEMNVSTLELGDSALYLCASSLARRGNEQFFGPGTRLTVL.

The CDR3 region is CATARGGAVQFF. In DNA form, the CDR3 reads TGTGCCACCGCCCGAGGGGGGGCTGTGCAGTTCTTC. The J gene is TRBJ2-1, the V gene TRBV2, with a tentative D call TRBD2 (7 bases). The CDR3 consists of 12 residues. Per germline, CDR1 SNHLY and CDR2 FYNNEI. The ends were cut back, 10 bases at V and 12 bases at J, with 19 bases in the middle. The whole variable domain, remainder taken from reference TRBV2 and TRBJ2-1, is EPEVTQTPSHQVTQMGQEVILRCVPISNHLYFYWYRQILGQKVEFLVSFYNNEISEKSEIFDDQFSVERPDGSNFTLKIRSTKLEDSAMYFCATARGGAVQFFGPGTRLTVL.

CDR3 sequence: CASSGGDGYTF. The CDR3 nucleotides read TGTGCCAGCAGTGGGGGGGATGGCTACACCTTC. The chain combines TRBV6-4 with TRBJ1-2; tentative D call: TRBD1 (5 bases). In germline, CDR1 is MRHNA, CDR2 SNTAGT. The ends were cut back, 4 bases at V and 6 bases at J, with 6 bases in the middle. The CDR3 is made up of 11 amino acids.

This clone is a singleton in its sample. This sequence joins TRBV5-8 and TRBJ2-1; D might be TRBD2 (6 bases). Per germline, CDR1 SGHTS and CDR2 YDEGEE. CDR3 length: 15 residues. The V gene lost 1 base and the J gene lost 6 bases, with 14 bases spanning the gap. CDR3 nucleotide sequence: TGTGCCAGCAGCTTGACCGGGACTCCTATCAATGAGCAGTTCTTC. It encodes CASSLTGTPINEQFF.

The gene calls are TRBV7-2 and TRBJ1-3; no reliable D call. The CDR3 is 14 amino acids. V was clipped by 1 base and J by 3 bases, with 7 bases between them. The V gene's germline CDR1 is SGHTA and CDR2 FQGNSA. The CDR3: CASSLEFFGNTIYF. The CDR3 DNA sequence: TGTGCCAGCAGCTTAGAATTCTTTGGAAACACCATATATTTT. The full variable domain, its missing parts supplied by reference TRBV7-2 and TRBJ1-3, is GAGVSQSPSNKVTEKGKDVELRCDPISGHTALYWYRQSLGQGLEFLIYFQGNSAPDKSGLPSDRFSAERTGGSVSTLTIQRTQQEDSAVYLCASSLEFFGNTIYFGEGSWLTVV.

V is TRBV7-9 and J is TRBJ2-7; 7 nucleotides match TRBD1. The J segment lost 4 bases and the V segment lost 5 bases, leaving 11 bases of the junction unmatched. CDR3 length equals 15 residues. CDR1 SEHNR and CDR2 FQNEAQ come from the germline V gene (reference sequence). The DNA for the CDR3 is TGTGCCAGCAGCAAGAATGCCGGGACAGTTTACGAGCAGTACTTC. Encoded protein: CASSKNAGTVYEQYF. Full variable domain (outside the CDR3, taken from reference TRBV7-9 and TRBJ2-7): DTGVSQNPRHKITKRGQNVTFRCDPISEHNRLYWYRQTLGQGPEFLTYFQNEAQLEKSRLLSDRFSAERPKGSFSTLEIQRTEQGDSAMYLCASSKNAGTVYEQYFGPGTRLTVT.